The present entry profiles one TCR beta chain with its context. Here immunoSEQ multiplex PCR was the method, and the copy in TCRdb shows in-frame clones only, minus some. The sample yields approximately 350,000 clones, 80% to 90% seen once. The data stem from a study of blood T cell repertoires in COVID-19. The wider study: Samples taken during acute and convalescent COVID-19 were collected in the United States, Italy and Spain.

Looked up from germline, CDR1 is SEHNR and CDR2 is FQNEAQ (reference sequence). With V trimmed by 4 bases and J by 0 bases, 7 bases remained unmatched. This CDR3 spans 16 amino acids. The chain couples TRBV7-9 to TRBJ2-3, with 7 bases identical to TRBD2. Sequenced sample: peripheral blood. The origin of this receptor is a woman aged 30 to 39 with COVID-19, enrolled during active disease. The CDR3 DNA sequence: TGTGCCAGCAGCTCCCCCCGGGACTACAGCACAGATACGCAGTATTTT. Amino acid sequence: CASSSPRDYSTDTQYF.